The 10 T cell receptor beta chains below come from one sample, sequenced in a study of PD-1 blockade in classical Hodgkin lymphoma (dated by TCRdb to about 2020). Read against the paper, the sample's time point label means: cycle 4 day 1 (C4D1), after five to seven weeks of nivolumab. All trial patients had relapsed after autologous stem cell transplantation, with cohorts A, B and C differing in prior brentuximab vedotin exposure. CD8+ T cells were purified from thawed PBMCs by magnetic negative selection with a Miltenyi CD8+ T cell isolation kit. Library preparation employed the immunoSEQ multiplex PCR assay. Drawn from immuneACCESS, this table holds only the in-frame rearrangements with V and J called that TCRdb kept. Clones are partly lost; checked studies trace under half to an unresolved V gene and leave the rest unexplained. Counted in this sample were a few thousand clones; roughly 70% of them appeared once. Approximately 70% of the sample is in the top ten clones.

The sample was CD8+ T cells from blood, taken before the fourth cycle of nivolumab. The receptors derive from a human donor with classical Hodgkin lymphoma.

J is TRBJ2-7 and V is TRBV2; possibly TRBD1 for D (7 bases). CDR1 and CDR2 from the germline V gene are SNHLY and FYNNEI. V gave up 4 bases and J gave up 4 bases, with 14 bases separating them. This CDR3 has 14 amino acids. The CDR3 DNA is TGTGCCAGCAGTGGCCGGGGGACAGTTTACGAGCAGTACTTC. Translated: CASSGRGTVYEQYF.

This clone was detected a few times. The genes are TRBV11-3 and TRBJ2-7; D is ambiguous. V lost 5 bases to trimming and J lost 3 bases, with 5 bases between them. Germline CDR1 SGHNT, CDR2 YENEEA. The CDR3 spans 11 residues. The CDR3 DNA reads TGTGCCAGCAGCCCCCACTACGAGCAGTACTTC. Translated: CASSPHYEQYF.

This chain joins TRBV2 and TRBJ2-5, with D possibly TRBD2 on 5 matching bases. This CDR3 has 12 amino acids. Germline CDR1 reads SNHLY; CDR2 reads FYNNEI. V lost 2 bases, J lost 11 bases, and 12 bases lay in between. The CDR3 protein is CASSEKDWEQYF. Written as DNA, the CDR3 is TGTGCCAGCAGTGAAAAAGACTGGGAGCAGTACTTC.

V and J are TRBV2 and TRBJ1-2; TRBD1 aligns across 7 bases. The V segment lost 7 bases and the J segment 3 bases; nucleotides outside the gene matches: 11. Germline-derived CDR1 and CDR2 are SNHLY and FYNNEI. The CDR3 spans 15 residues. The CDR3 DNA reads TGTGCCAGCACCGAGGTGGCAGGGGGGTACTATGGCTACACCTTC. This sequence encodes CASTEVAGGYYGYTF.

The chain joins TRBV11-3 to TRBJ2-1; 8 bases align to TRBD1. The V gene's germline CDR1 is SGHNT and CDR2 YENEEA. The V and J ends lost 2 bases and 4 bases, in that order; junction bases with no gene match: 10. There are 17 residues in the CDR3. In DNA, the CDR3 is TGTGCCAGCAGCTTAATGAACAGGGGGTCTTTTTACAATGAGCAGTTCTTC. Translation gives CASSLMNRGSFYNEQFF.

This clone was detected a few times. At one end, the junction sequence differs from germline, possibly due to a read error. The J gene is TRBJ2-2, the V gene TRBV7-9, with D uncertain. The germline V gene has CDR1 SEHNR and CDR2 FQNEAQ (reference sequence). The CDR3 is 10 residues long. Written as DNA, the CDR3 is TGTGCCAGCAGCTTAAAGGGCCCGGTTTTT. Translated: CASSLKGPVF. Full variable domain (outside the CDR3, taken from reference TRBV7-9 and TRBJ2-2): DTGVSQNPRHKITKRGQNVTFRCDPISEHNRLYWYRQTLGQGPEFLTYFQNEAQLEKSRLLSDRFSAERPKGSFSTLEIQRTEQGDSAMYLCASSLKGPVFGEGSRLTVL.

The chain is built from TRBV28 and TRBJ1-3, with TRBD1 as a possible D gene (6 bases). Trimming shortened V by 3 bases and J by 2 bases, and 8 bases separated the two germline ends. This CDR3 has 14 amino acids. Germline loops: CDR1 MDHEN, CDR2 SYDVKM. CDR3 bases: TGTGCCAGCAGTTTTCAGGGGACTGGAAACACCATATATTTT. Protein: CASSFQGTGNTIYF.

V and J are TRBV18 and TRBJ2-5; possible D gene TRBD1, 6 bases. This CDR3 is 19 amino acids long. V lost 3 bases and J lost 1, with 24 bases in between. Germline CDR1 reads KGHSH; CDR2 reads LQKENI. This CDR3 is CASSPGAVTAGSVQETQYF. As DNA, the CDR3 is TGTGCCAGCTCACCGGGGGCGGTGACAGCAGGATCGGTCCAAGAGACCCAGTACTTC.

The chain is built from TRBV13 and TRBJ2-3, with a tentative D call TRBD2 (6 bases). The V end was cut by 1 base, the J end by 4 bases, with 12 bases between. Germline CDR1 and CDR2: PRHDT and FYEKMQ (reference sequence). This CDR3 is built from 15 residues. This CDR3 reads CASSLVGRRADTQYF. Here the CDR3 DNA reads TGTGCCAGCAGCTTAGTGGGGCGGAGGGCAGATACGCAGTATTTT.

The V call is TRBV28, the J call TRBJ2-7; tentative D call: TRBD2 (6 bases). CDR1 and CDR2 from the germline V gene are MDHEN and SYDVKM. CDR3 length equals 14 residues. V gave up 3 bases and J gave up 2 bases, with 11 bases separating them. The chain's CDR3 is CASSFSGLAYEQYF. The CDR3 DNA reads TGTGCCAGCAGTTTCTCGGGACTTGCCTACGAGCAGTACTTC.